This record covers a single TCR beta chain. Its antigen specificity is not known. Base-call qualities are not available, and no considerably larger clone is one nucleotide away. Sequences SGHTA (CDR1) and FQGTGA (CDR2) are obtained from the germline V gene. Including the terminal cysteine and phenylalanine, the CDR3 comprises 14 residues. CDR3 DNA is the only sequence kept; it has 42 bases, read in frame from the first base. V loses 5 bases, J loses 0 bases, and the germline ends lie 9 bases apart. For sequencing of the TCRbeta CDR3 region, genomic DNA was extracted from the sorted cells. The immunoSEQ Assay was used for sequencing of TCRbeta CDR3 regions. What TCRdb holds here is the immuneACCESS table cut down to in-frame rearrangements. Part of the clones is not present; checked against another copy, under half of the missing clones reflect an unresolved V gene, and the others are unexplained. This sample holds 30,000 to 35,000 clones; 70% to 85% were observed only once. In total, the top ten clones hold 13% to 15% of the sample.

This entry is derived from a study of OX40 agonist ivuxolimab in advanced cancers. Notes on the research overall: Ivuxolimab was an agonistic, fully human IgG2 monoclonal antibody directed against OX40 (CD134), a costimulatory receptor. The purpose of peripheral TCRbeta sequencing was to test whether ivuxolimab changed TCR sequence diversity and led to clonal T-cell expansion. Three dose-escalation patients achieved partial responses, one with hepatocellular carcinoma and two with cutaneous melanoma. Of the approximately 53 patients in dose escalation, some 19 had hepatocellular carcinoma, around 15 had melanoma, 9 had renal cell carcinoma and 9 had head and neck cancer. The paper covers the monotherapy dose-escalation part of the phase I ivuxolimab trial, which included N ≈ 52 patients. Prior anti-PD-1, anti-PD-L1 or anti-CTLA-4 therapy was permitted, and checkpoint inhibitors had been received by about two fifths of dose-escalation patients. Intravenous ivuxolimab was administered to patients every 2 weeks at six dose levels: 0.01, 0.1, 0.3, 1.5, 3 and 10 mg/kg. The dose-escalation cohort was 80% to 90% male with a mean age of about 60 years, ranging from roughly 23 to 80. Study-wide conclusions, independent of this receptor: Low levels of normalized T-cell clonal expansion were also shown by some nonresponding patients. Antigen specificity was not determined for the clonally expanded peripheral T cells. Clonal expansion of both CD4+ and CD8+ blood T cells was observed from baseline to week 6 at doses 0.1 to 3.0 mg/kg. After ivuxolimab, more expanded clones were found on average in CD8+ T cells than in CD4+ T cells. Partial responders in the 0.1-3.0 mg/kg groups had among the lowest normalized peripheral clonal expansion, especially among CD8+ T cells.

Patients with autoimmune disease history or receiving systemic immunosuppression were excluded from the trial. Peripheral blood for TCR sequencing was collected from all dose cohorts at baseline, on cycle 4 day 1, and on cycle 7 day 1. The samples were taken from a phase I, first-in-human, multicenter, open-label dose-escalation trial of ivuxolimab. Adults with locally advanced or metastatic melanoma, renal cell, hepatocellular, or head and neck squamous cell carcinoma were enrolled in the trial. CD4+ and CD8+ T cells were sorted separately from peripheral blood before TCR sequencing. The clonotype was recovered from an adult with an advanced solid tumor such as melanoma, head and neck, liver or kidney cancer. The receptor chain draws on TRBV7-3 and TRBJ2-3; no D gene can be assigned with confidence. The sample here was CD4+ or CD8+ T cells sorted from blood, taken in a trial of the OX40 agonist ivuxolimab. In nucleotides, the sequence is TGTGCCAGCAGCCCCTTCGGTAGCACAGATACGCAGTATTTT. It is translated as CASSPFGSTDTQYF.